This T cell receptor (beta chain) was retrieved from a study of OX40 agonist ivuxolimab in advanced cancers. Study details: Ivuxolimab, an agonist antibody against OX40 (CD134), was given to patients.

Some clones are missing from TCRdb's copy, which holds only in-frame ones; the method was immunoSEQ multiplex PCR. The data contain approximately 64,000 clones, roughly 83% of them singletons. About this clone: Its antigen is still unknown.

Findings and caveats of the study: Patients with a partial response at 0.1-3.0 mg/kg had among the lowest clonal expansion. At 0.1 to 3.0 mg/kg, CD4+ and CD8+ blood T cells expanded clonally by week 6.

Trimming took off 0 bases at V and 4 bases at J, with 17 bases between the two ends. CDR1 is SGHRS and CDR2 is YFSETQ in the germline V gene. The CDR3 covers 16 residues. V is TRBV5-1 and J is TRBJ2-7; D could derive from TRBD1 or TRBD2 (6 bases each). This TCR derives from an adult with an advanced solid tumor such as melanoma, head and neck, liver or kidney cancer. The source was CD4+ or CD8+ T cells sorted from blood, collected in a trial of the OX40 agonist ivuxolimab. The DNA for the CDR3 is TGCGCCAGCAGCTTGGAGGGGGGTTATGTGTCGTACGAGCAGTACTTC. Translated, it gives CASSLEGGYVSYEQYF. Complete variable domain (other parts from reference TRBV5-1 and TRBJ2-7): KAGVTQTPRYLIKTRGQQVTLSCSPISGHRSVSWYQQTPGQGLQFLFEYFSETQRNKGNFPGRFSGRQFSNSRSEMNVSTLELGDSALYLCASSLEGGYVSYEQYFGPGTRLTVT.